These T cell receptor beta chains were read from a single sample in a study of shared clonotypes between healthy human individuals. TCRdb's table, derived via immunoSEQ multiplex PCR, lists solely in-frame clones and lacks some. The sample includes about 2.2 million clones, 90% to 95% of them seen just once. The specimen sequenced was naive CD8+ T cells from PBMCs. All receptors come from a man younger than 35 in good health. Some clones in this sample may be carry-over from other donors' samples. Both conserved end residues are part of each CDR3. A D gene is named only where the DNA matches it firmly. Size tells how often a clone was seen (once, few, many) or the class of an expanded clone, and some rows leave it out.

cdr3_nt cdr3_aa clone_size j_call v_call cdr3_length d_call
TGTGCCAGCAGCGAAACCCCCTCGGACATTTTTGGGATAGAGACCCAGTACTTC CASSETPSDIFGIETQYF - TRBJ2-5 TRBV7-9 18 -
TGTGCCGGGAGGGACTTCACAGATACGCAGTATTTT CAGRDFTDTQYF - TRBJ2-3 TRBV5-4 12 TRBD2
TGTGCCAGCATAGGTGCTAGCCTCGGGGATGAGCAGTTCTTC CASIGASLGDEQFF - TRBJ2-1 TRBV2 14 -
TGTGCCAGCAGTCCCCGACAGGGGCTAGTATATGCAGATACGCAGTATTTT CASSPRQGLVYADTQYF once TRBJ2-3 TRBV27 17 TRBD1
TGTGCCAGCAGCTCCCATGGGGGCAATGAGCAGTTCTTC CASSSHGGNEQFF - TRBJ2-1 TRBV11-2 13 -
TGTGCCAGCAGAAGGACAGACACCCGGATACAGCCCCAGCATTTT CASRRTDTRIQPQHF - TRBJ1-5 TRBV2 15 -
TGTGCCAGCAGTGAGGTAGGGGGAGGATACGAGCAGTACTTC CASSEVGGGYEQYF - TRBJ2-7 TRBV28 14 -
TGTGCCAGCAGTTCAACCCGGCCCCCCGAACTGTTTTTT CASSSTRPPELFF few TRBJ1-4 TRBV13 13 -
TGTGCCACCAGCAGAGGACTAGCGGGAGGCCCCGGGGAGCTGTTTTTT CATSRGLAGGPGELFF - TRBJ2-2 TRBV15 16 TRBD2
TGCGCCAGTAATTATCGGGGTGGAGAGCAGTTCTTC CASNYRGGEQFF - TRBJ2-1 TRBV10-2 12 -
TGTGCCAGCAGCAGTCCCCGGGACAGTGCCTACGAGCAGTACTTC CASSSPRDSAYEQYF - TRBJ2-7 TRBV7-8 15 TRBD1
TGCACCAGCAGCCAAGAACAGGGCGGAAACATTCAGTACTTC CTSSQEQGGNIQYF - TRBJ2-4 TRBV1 14 -
TGCGCCAGCAGCCGAGGACAGGGGTCCTACGAGCAGTACTTC CASSRGQGSYEQYF - TRBJ2-7 TRBV5-1 14 TRBD1
TGTGCCAGCTCCCCAGGGGCGGTCTACGAGCAGTACTTC CASSPGAVYEQYF - TRBJ2-7 TRBV27 13 -
TGTGCCAGCAGCTTGGCCAAGGACCGTTGGAATGAGCAGTTCTTC CASSLAKDRWNEQFF - TRBJ2-1 TRBV5-8 15 -
TGTGCCAGCAGCTCCTCTTCTCACGGGGCGAACTATGGCTACACCTTC CASSSSSHGANYGYTF - TRBJ1-2 TRBV9 16 -
TGTGCCAGCAGCCAAGCCTCGGGTTTCTCCTACGAGCAGTACTTC CASSQASGFSYEQYF - TRBJ2-7 TRBV7-6 15 -
TGTGCCAGCAGGGATCGGACAGATAGCAATCAGCCCCAGCATTTT CASRDRTDSNQPQHF - TRBJ1-5 TRBV21-1 15 -
TGTGCCAGTACCTCACTTGGGAACACCGGGGAGCTGTTTTTT CASTSLGNTGELFF - TRBJ2-2 TRBV19 14 -
TGTGCCAGCAGTCTTACGGGACTCGCAGGGAACGAGCAGTACTTC CASSLTGLAGNEQYF - TRBJ2-7 TRBV27 15 -
TGTGCCAGCGGAGGGGAATTTCTGAACACTGAAGCTTTCTTT CASGGEFLNTEAFF - TRBJ1-1 TRBV6-1 14 -
TGTGCCAGCAGTGGGCGGGAGACCCAAACGGGGGGTGAGCAGTTCTTC CASSGRETQTGGEQFF - TRBJ2-1 TRBV2 16 TRBD2
TGCAGCGTTAAGGACAGCGGGGGCTACACCTTC CSVKDSGGYTF - TRBJ1-2 TRBV29-1 11 -
TGTGCCAGCAGTGACCCCTCCTACGAGCAGTACTTC CASSDPSYEQYF - TRBJ2-7 TRBV2 12 -
TGTGCCACCACAACGGGGGGAAATCAGCCCCAGCATTTT CATTTGGNQPQHF - TRBJ1-5 TRBV28 13 -
TGCGCCAGCAGCCGCGGGGCGAACACTGAAGCTTTCTTT CASSRGANTEAFF - TRBJ1-1 TRBV5-1 13 -
TGTGCCAGCAGCTGGGGGGTGAACACTGAAGCTTTCTTT CASSWGVNTEAFF - TRBJ1-1 TRBV5-6 13 -